The rows below give T cell receptor beta chains drawn from one sample of a study of blood T cells in healthy people across ages. TCRdb itself ran the 5' RACE reads through MiXCR, one entry per CDR3 protein. The sample lists hundreds of thousands of distinct CDR3 sequences, approximately 25% occurring once. This sample also appeared in a second study, on T cells of mothers and their children.

The sample comprised blood. The receptors derive from a boy younger than 18 in good health. The CDR3 runs from the conserved cysteine through the conserved F or W. The D gene is left open where the match is weak. Clone size is not always given. Where it is, it says once, few, many or a class for expanded clones.

CDR3 protein,D gene,clone size,V gene
CASSPADGGDIQYF,TRBD2,NA,TRBV11-3
CASSAQVSYNSPLHF,NA,NA,TRBV2
CASSQPGLGTEAFF,NA,once,TRBV14
CSANSGIKETQYF,TRBD2,NA,TRBV20-1
CSARHREEGQETQYF,TRBD2,NA,TRBV20-1
CASSQGGLAGTYEQYF,TRBD2,few,TRBV4-3
CASSLDLGGNNEQFF,NA,NA,TRBV7-2
CSAYSGHNEQFF,NA,few,TRBV20-1
CASSKPFGTGISTNEKLFF,TRBD1,few,TRBV7-2
CASSLVQDSPYEQYF,NA,NA,TRBV7-2
CASSPWTSGSYNEQFF,TRBD2,NA,TRBV12-3/TRBV12-4
CAISRLAGESYEQYF,TRBD2,few,TRBV10-3
CASSLVAAGDGYTF,NA,NA,TRBV7-9
CASRVEGNTEAFF,NA,NA,TRBV6-5
CASRTDTSEAFF,NA,NA,TRBV6-6
CASSQALPGQISYEQYF,NA,NA,TRBV4-1
CASRGTESFYGYTF,TRBD1,NA,TRBV9
CASNFGGRFSTYTF,NA,few,TRBV28
CASSVLGGGHEQFF,NA,few,TRBV9
CASSPSVNSYNSPLHF,NA,few,TRBV7-9
CSIRQNTEAFF,NA,NA,TRBV20-1
CSAWGTGSSEQYF,TRBD1,few,TRBV20-1
CATSDSGTGGKYEQYF,TRBD1,NA,TRBV24-1
CASSLPGSTKNIQYF,NA,NA,TRBV28
CASSLHLLPGEQYF,NA,NA,TRBV7-2
CASSPRVAGVNNEQFF,TRBD2,once,TRBV7-9
CASSQEDVNYGYTF,NA,few,TRBV4-3
CASSQDSANPYEQYF,NA,many,TRBV4-2
CSVKTGLDYGYTF,NA,NA,TRBV29-1
CSVAVWSSYNEQFF,NA,NA,TRBV29-1
CSVAGSWNYEQYF,NA,NA,TRBV29-1
CASSSTDYSNQPQHF,NA,few,TRBV6-2/TRBV6-3
CATSDSPQTGYYGYTF,NA,few,TRBV24-1
CASSAGYLNTEAFF,NA,NA,TRBV5-1
CASSFRPGELFF,NA,few,TRBV7-9
CATSEGTYSTDTQYF,NA,NA,TRBV24-1
CSARDGGRNEQFF,NA,NA,TRBV20-1
CASSFPWDEQYF,NA,few,TRBV12-3/TRBV12-4
CSADRELTDTQYF,NA,few,TRBV20-1
CASSYRTYGTYEQYF,NA,NA,TRBV6-6
CASSQGPGWEQYF,NA,NA,TRBV2
CASSLGTAIYYEQYF,TRBD1,NA,TRBV28
CATSDKISGGPFQETQYF,TRBD2,NA,TRBV24-1
CASSLEPNSYEQYF,NA,few,TRBV5-1
CASSPRDSNSYEQYF,TRBD1,once,TRBV7-9
CASSDGQDYEQYF,TRBD1,NA,TRBV6-2/TRBV6-3
CASSQEGTGSGGYGYTF,TRBD1,NA,TRBV4-1
CASSLALGPPYEQYF,NA,NA,TRBV27
CASSFGPLGSGANVLTF,NA,few,TRBV7-9
CSVEDWGVTGTDNEQFF,NA,NA,TRBV29-1
CSATLLAGVQEQYF,TRBD2,few,TRBV29-1
CASSSWTRTYEQYF,NA,NA,TRBV5-8
CSASGRQQTRQETQYF,NA,few,TRBV20-1
CASSSGIYYNEQFF,TRBD2,few,TRBV4-1
CASSLQGVDPDTQYF,NA,few,TRBV5-1
CATSEIRTSGGNEQFF,TRBD2,few,TRBV24-1
CASSYTTGGKGYTF,TRBD1,NA,TRBV6-6
CASNGGSDTEAFF,NA,NA,TRBV12-3/TRBV12-4
CASSVGLPPTDTQYF,NA,NA,TRBV9
CASSVAVSYNEQFF,NA,few,TRBV11-2